This T cell receptor (beta chain) was obtained from a study of shared clonotypes between healthy human individuals. In the CD4+ fraction, cells were divided into CD45RA+ naive and CD45RA-negative memory subsets. Turning to this clone: Its antigen is as yet unknown.

Trimming took 9 bases from V and 0 from J, leaving 27 bases between them. CDR3 length: 20 amino acids. CDR1 is ENHRY, CDR2 SYGVKD, per germline. Study-level results: Large sequencing depth failed to make sorted-subset sequencing complete, rarefaction showed. In a few donors, around 5% of naive CD4 clonotypes appeared in common. A generally larger estimated richness was seen in naive subsets than in memory subsets.

Here immunoSEQ multiplex PCR was the method, and the copy in TCRdb shows in-frame clones only, minus some. The data hold about 2 million clones, with 95% observed a single time. The chain is built from TRBV10-3 and TRBJ2-6; TRBD1 might be the D (7 bases). This receptor was identified in a man in his late teens or twenties in good health. The sample comprised naive CD4+ T cells sorted from blood. Subset: CD45RA+ positively selected. The CDR3 DNA sequence: TGTGCCATGAGGGGGGACAGCCGAGCCGATAGACGCTCTGGGGCCAACGTCCTGACTTTC. Its translation is CAMRGDSRADRRSGANVLTF.